This T cell receptor beta chain was profiled in a study of OX40 agonist ivuxolimab in advanced cancers. Note on this clone: The antigen is unknown.

Regarding the study as a whole: Normalized expansion of T-cell clones was also low for some nonresponders. With doses of 0.1 to 3.0 mg/kg, CD4+ and CD8+ blood T cells had undergone clonal expansion by week 6.

TCRdb's copy holds only in-frame clones and misses some; the assay was immunoSEQ multiplex PCR. The table lists 70,000 to 95,000 clones, 91% of them singletons. The origin of this receptor is an adult with an advanced solid tumor such as melanoma, head and neck, liver or kidney cancer. Material: CD4+ or CD8+ T cells sorted from blood, obtained in a trial of the OX40 agonist ivuxolimab.

The CDR3 DNA follows: TGTGCCAGCAGTGCGACTAGCGGGAGCTCCTACGAGCAGTACTTC. Its translation is CASSATSGSSYEQYF. The rearrangement joins TRBV6-1 to TRBJ2-7, with TRBD2 matching 12 bases. The CDR3 has 15 residues. V dropped 4 bases and J dropped 0; count of bases not matched to a gene: 1. The V gene's germline CDR1 is MNHNS and CDR2 SASEGT.